The clone carrying this T cell receptor (beta chain) was counted ten times or more. What it binds is unknown. The data originate from a study of T cells in Graves' hyperthyroidism and ophthalmopathy. Overall study findings and caveats: In blood, most of the thyroid clonotypes expanded above 0.001 were also present.

This CDR3 has 14 amino acids. The V end was cut by 5 bases, the J end by 7 bases, with 18 bases between. Germline values: CDR1 MDHEN, CDR2 SYDVKM. Amplification targeted TCR beta CDR3 regions from RNA transcripts. HTBI primers were used for first-round RT-PCR of the TCR CDR3. TCRdb used MiXCR to reprocess the multiplex PCR reads, holding one entry per CDR3 protein. The sample includes approximately 360,000 distinct CDR3 sequences, around a sixth of them seen just once. The sample was blood. This sequence was found in a woman between 18 and 30 years old with Graves' hyperthyroidism that later progressed to Graves' ophthalmopathy. The V and J genes are TRBV28 and TRBJ2-7; D gene unclear. DNA for the CDR3: TGTGCCAGCAGTCCGGCCCGCCAGCCCAGGGAGCAGTACTTC. It specifies CASSPARQPREQYF.